The 3 T cell receptor beta chains below were found in one sample sequenced in a study of blood T cell repertoires in COVID-19. Libraries were prepared by immunoSEQ multiplex PCR; TCRdb keeps only in-frame clonotypes and omits some of them. The sample holds approximately 260,000 clones, roughly 83% seen once. Material: peripheral blood. Receptors originate from a man aged 55-75 years who had recovered from COVID-19.

The chain couples TRBV2 to TRBJ1-5, with D possibly TRBD1 on 5 matching bases. This CDR3 has 15 residues. Trimming took off 3 bases at V and 3 bases at J, with 12 bases between the two ends. Germline V gene sequence: CDR1 SNHLY, CDR2 FYNNEI. CDR3 DNA: TGTGCCAGCAGTGAGCAGGGCCTCATCAATCAGCCCCAGCATTTT. Its translation: CASSEQGLINQPQHF. Combining the CDR3 with reference TRBV2 and TRBJ1-5 gives the whole variable domain EPEVTQTPSHQVTQMGQEVILRCVPISNHLYFYWYRQILGQKVEFLVSFYNNEISEKSEIFDDQFSVERPDGSNFTLKIRSTKLEDSAMYFCASSEQGLINQPQHFGDGTRLSIL.

The chain links TRBV12-3 or TRBV12-4 to TRBJ2-7; D is unresolved. V was cut by 6 bases and J by 1 base, with 7 bases left in between. The CDR3 sequence is 12 residues long. DNA of the CDR3: TGTGCCAGCAGGGGCAGGTCCTACGAGCAGTACTTC. Translation gives CASRGRSYEQYF.

The chain links TRBV7-9 to TRBJ1-2, with TRBD1 matching 8 bases. J was trimmed by 4 bases and V by 6 bases; bases with no gene match: 4. This CDR3 has 13 amino acids. Germline V gives CDR1 SEHNR, CDR2 FQNEAQ (reference sequence). CDR3 bases: TGTGCCAGCAGGGGCGGACAGGGCTATGGCTACACCTTC. Translating gives CASRGGQGYGYTF.